These 27 T cell receptor beta chains share one sample of origin, sequenced in a study of T cell responses to AZD1222 COVID-19 vaccine. TCRdb's table, derived via immunoSEQ multiplex PCR, lists solely in-frame clones and lacks some. This table holds 100,000 to 150,000 clones, approximately 85% found once. The specimen comprised peripheral blood, sampled on day 0 of AZD1222 vaccination. Source of these receptors: an adult in good health.

V is TRBV6-1 and J is TRBJ1-5; D may be TRBD1 (5 bases). CDR3 length: 15 amino acids. V lost 2 bases, J lost 5 bases, and 13 bases lay in between. CDR1 MNHNS and CDR2 SASEGT come from the germline V gene. CDR3 nucleotide sequence: TGTGCCAGCAGTGAATTGGGGGGTGGTGATCAGCCCCAGCATTTT. This sequence encodes CASSELGGGDQPQHF.

V usage is TRBV20-1 and J usage is TRBJ1-1; D is perhaps TRBD1 (6 bases). The V and J ends lost 0 bases and 14 bases respectively, with 13 bases between them. The V gene's germline CDR1 is DFQATT and CDR2 SNEGSKA (reference sequence). The CDR3 loop spans 11 amino acids. The CDR3 reads CSARDSGQGFF. DNA of the CDR3: TGCAGTGCTAGAGATTCGGGACAAGGGTTCTTT.

The V gene is TRBV11-3, the J gene TRBJ2-7; 9 bases are a match to TRBD2. The germline CDR1 and CDR2 sequences are SGHNT and YENEEA. The CDR3 spans 17 residues. Unmatched junction bases numbered 11, after V lost 0 bases and J lost 5 bases. The CDR3 region is CASSLDRFSGSLDEQYF. The DNA of the CDR3 is TGTGCCAGCAGCTTAGATCGTTTTAGCGGGAGTTTAGACGAGCAGTACTTC.

V gene TRBV3-1 (or the pseudogene TRBV3-2) combines with J gene TRBJ2-3; 7 nucleotides line up with TRBD2. V lost 1 base and J lost 7; bases outside the gene matches: 5. This CDR3 comprises 14 residues. Looked up from germline, CDR1 is LGHDT and CDR2 is YNNKEL (reference sequence). The CDR3 DNA reads as TGTGCCAGCAGCCAAGTGGGGGGGGTAAATACGCAGTATTTT. This sequence encodes CASSQVGGVNTQYF.

About this clone: Being one base from a much bigger clone, this may be a read error. The rearrangement uses TRBV7-9 and TRBJ1-5; no clear D. Germline CDR1 and CDR2: SEHNR and FQNEAQ (reference sequence). This CDR3 has 12 residues. V was pared by 5 bases and J by 0 bases, with 2 bases between. The CDR3 spells CASSDSNQPQHF. The CDR3 DNA follows: TGTGCCAGCAGCGATAGCAATCAGCCCCAGCATTTT.

This chain links TRBV6-1 with TRBJ2-1, with D perhaps given as TRBD1 or TRBD2 (5 bases each). V dropped 0 bases and J dropped 2 bases, with 14 bases sitting between them. This CDR3 is built from 17 residues. Germline lookup yields CDR1 MNHNS and CDR2 SASEGT. The CDR3 DNA is TGTGCCAGCAGTGAAGCTAGAAGACGGGGCCCCTACAATGAGCAGTTCTTC. Residues: CASSEARRRGPYNEQFF.

The chain has TRBV25-1 and TRBJ2-2; 10 positions agree with TRBD1. Germline-derived CDR1 and CDR2 are MGHDK and SYGVNS. Losses at the gene ends were 11 bases for V and 4 bases for J; bases not matched to a gene: 13. The CDR3 is 16 residues long. CDR3 sequence reads: CAGRHRDRGGTGELFF. In DNA, the CDR3 is TGTGCCGGCCGACACCGGGACAGGGGAGGCACCGGGGAGCTGTTTTTT. The variable domain in full, with the rest retrieved from reference TRBV25-1 and TRBJ2-2, is EADIYQTPRYLVIGTGKKITLECSQTMGHDKMYWYQQDPGMELHLIHYSYGVNSTEKGDLSSESTVSRIRTEHFPLTLESARPSHTSQYLCAGRHRDRGGTGELFFGEGSRLTVL.

The chain joins TRBV7-8 to TRBJ1-2; D perhaps matches TRBD1 (6 bases). The CDR3 totals 14 residues. Germline V gene sequence: CDR1 SGHVS, CDR2 FQNEAQ. V lost 7 bases to trimming and J lost 0 bases, with 12 bases between them. The CDR3 loop reads CASTRDNPNYGYTF. The CDR3 DNA follows: TGTGCCAGCACCAGGGACAATCCTAACTATGGCTACACCTTC.

J is TRBJ2-3 and V is TRBV3-1 (or the pseudogene TRBV3-2); D gene uncertain. Germline V gene lookup returns CDR1 LGHDT and CDR2 YNNKEL (reference sequence). The CDR3 consists of 16 residues. The V end lost 7 bases, the J end lost 6 bases, and 23 bases lay between the germline ends. In nucleotides, the CDR3 is TGTGCCAGCACCGTTGCCCCCTCCGACCTGGAGGATACGCAGTATTTT. It encodes CASTVAPSDLEDTQYF.

The V and J genes are TRBV12-5 and TRBJ1-1, with TRBD1 identical over 7 bases. Trimming took 1 base from V and 11 from J; bases not matched to a gene: 16. CDR1 and CDR2 from the germline V gene are LGHNT and FRNRAP. The CDR3 contains 16 residues. The CDR3 DNA follows: TGTGCTAGTGGTTTGGACCCCCCGACAGGGTACCCGTTGGCTTTCTTT. Protein product: CASGLDPPTGYPLAFF.

This clone was counted a single time. The chain combines TRBV5-1 with TRBJ2-7; tentative D call: TRBD1 (6 bases). Trimming removed 5 bases at V and 2 bases at J, with 14 bases between. Germline assignment: CDR1 SGHRS and CDR2 YFSETQ. The CDR3 length is 14 residues. Here the CDR3 reads CASSRQEPTYEQYF. CDR3 coding DNA: TGCGCCAGCAGTAGACAGGAACCTACCTACGAGCAGTACTTC.

The rearrangement uses TRBV24-1 and TRBJ2-3; 10 nucleotides align to TRBD2. The V and J ends lost 3 bases and 4 bases, in that order; junction bases with no gene match: 6. The CDR3 contains 16 residues. Germline CDR1 KGHDR, CDR2 SFDVKD. CDR3 sequence (DNA): TGTGCCACCAGTGATCGGACTAGCGGCCCCCCAGATACGCAGTATTTT. Protein sequence: CATSDRTSGPPDTQYF.

The V call is TRBV11-3, the J call TRBJ2-2; no clear D. Germline V gene data show CDR1 as SGHNT and CDR2 as YENEEA. Deletions cut 1 base from V and 1 base from J, with 10 bases between. The CDR3 is 16 residues long. The CDR3 loop is CASSLGFTLNTGELFF. The DNA of the CDR3 is TGTGCCAGCAGCTTAGGGTTCACCCTGAACACCGGGGAGCTGTTTTTT.

This clone was seen a single time. The genes are TRBV10-1 and TRBJ2-1; a possible D gene is TRBD1 (5 bases). Germline lookup yields CDR1 WNHNN and CDR2 SYGVQD (reference sequence). This CDR3 has 12 residues. V was cut by 10 bases and J by 9 bases, with 16 bases left in between. The DNA for the CDR3 is TGCGCCACCAAATCAGGGAACGCTGAGCAGTTCTTC. This sequence encodes CATKSGNAEQFF.

The V call is TRBV19, the J call TRBJ1-3, with 7 bases lining up with TRBD1. V trimming: 5 bases; J trimming: 0 bases; junction bases outside the gene matches: 10. Per germline, CDR1 LNHDA and CDR2 SQIVND (reference sequence). The CDR3 length is 17 residues. CDR3 region: CASSPMRQGVSGNTIYF. The CDR3 DNA reads as TGTGCCAGTAGTCCAATGAGACAGGGCGTCTCTGGAAACACCATATATTTT.

This sequence joins TRBV5-5 and TRBJ1-5; 7 bases fit TRBD1. The V and J ends lost 0 bases and 10 bases, in that order; junction bases with no gene match: 10. This CDR3 spans 15 amino acids. The germline V gene encodes CDR1 SGHKS and CDR2 YYEKEE (reference sequence). The CDR3 spells CASSLAVHTGVPQHF. The DNA of the CDR3 is TGTGCCAGCAGCTTGGCGGTTCATACAGGGGTACCCCAGCATTTT. Full variable domain (outside the CDR3, taken from reference TRBV5-5 and TRBJ1-5): DAGVTQSPTHLIKTRGQQVTLRCSPISGHKSVSWYQQVLGQGPQFIFQYYEKEERGRGNFPDRFSARQFPNYSSELNVNALLLGDSALYLCASSLAVHTGVPQHFGDGTRLSIL.

The chain employs TRBV7-9 and TRBJ2-7; TRBD2 aligns across 9 bases. The CDR3 totals 13 residues. Germline trimming cut 7 bases from V and 1 base from J; bases unmatched to any gene: 2. Germline V gene data show CDR1 as SEHNR and CDR2 as FQNEAQ (reference sequence). CDR3 protein: CASKLAGSYEQYF. CDR3 bases: TGTGCCAGCAAACTAGCGGGTTCCTACGAGCAGTACTTC.

The chain is built from TRBV18 and TRBJ2-3, with 11 bases matching TRBD2. V gave up 3 bases and J gave up 5 bases; unmatched junction bases: 7. The CDR3 is 16 amino acids. Germline CDR1 is KGHSH and CDR2 is LQKENI. The DNA for the CDR3 is TGTGCCAGCTCACCTCCCGGGACTAGCGGACTAGATACGCAGTATTTT. Translating it yields CASSPPGTSGLDTQYF.

The CDR3 reads CASSLVQGVDGYTF. The CDR3 region has the DNA TGCGCCAGCAGCTTGGTTCAGGGGGTGGATGGCTACACCTTC. The chain recombines TRBV5-1 with TRBJ1-2, with 7 bases aligning to TRBD1. CDR3 length: 14 residues. CDR1 and CDR2 from the germline V gene are SGHRS and YFSETQ. The ends lost 0 bases at V and 6 bases at J; junction bases unmatched: 5.

This chain joins TRBV19 and TRBJ1-5, with D possibly matching TRBD1 (5 bases). CDR1 and CDR2 (germline): LNHDA, SQIVND (reference sequence). This CDR3 spans 16 amino acids. Trimming pared 7 bases from V and 2 bases from J, leaving 18 bases between. The CDR3, as DNA: TGTGCCAGTACTCCACCAGGGCTCCGGGGCAATCAGCCCCAGCATTTT. Translated, it gives CASTPPGLRGNQPQHF.

This clone has a single count. The chain links TRBV29-1 to TRBJ1-1; no firm D call. Deletions cut 7 bases from V and 1 base from J, with 10 bases between. Germline V gene data show CDR1 as SQVTM and CDR2 as ANQGSEA. This CDR3 region has 12 residues. CDR3 protein: CSAWTANTEAFF. CDR3 nucleotides: TGCAGCGCCTGGACGGCGAACACTGAAGCTTTCTTT.

With respect to this clone: A clone one base away is much larger, so this may be a read error. This sequence joins TRBV5-4 and TRBJ1-1; the match to TRBD1 covers 7 bases. V trimming: 5 bases; J trimming: 1 base; junction bases outside the gene matches: 5. Looked up from germline, CDR1 is SGHNT and CDR2 is YYREEE (reference sequence). The CDR3 sequence is 14 residues long. CDR3 protein: CASSSGTANTEAFF. The CDR3 coding sequence is TGTGCCAGCAGTTCCGGGACAGCGAACACTGAAGCTTTCTTT.

The gene calls are TRBV2 and TRBJ2-1, with D perhaps given as TRBD1 or TRBD2 (6 bases each). The CDR3 is 12 residues long. Germline CDR1 and CDR2: SNHLY and FYNNEI. V was shortened by 8 bases and J by 8 bases, with 13 bases between the two germline ends. The CDR3 region is CASRRGGYEQFF. In DNA, the CDR3 is TGTGCCAGCCGCCGAGGGGGGTATGAGCAGTTCTTC.

V and J are TRBV30 and TRBJ1-3, with TRBD1 as a possible D gene (5 bases). Germline CDR1 and CDR2: GTSNPN and SVGIG (reference sequence). CDR3 length: 13 amino acids. The CDR3 coding sequence is TGTGCACGGAGGTCAGTCCGAGGGGACACCATATATTTT. Translation: CARRSVRGDTIYF.

The V gene is TRBV7-2, the J gene TRBJ1-1; D not resolved. There are 12 residues in the CDR3. The V end lost 0 bases, the J end lost 4 bases, and 3 bases lay between the germline ends. Germline lookup yields CDR1 SGHTA and CDR2 FQGNSA. The DNA of the CDR3 is TGTGCCAGCAGCTTAGCGCTCACTGAAGCTTTCTTT. Protein: CASSLALTEAFF. The variable domain in full, with the rest retrieved from reference TRBV7-2 and TRBJ1-1, is GAGVSQSPSNKVTEKGKDVELRCDPISGHTALYWYRQSLGQGLEFLIYFQGNSAPDKSGLPSDRFSAERTGGSVSTLTIQRTQQEDSAVYLCASSLALTEAFFGQGTRLTVV.

As for this clone: Germline and junction disagree at one end, which may indicate a read error. The V call is TRBV4-2, the J call TRBJ1-5, with TRBD1 matching 9 bases. The CDR3 extends over 13 amino acids. In germline, CDR1 is LGHNA, CDR2 YNFKEQ. The CDR3 nucleotides are TGTGCCAGCAGCCAAGGCCCCGGGACAGGGCTTTACTTT. Amino acids: CASSQGPGTGLYF.

This rearrangement joins TRBV6-1 to TRBJ1-1; D ambiguous. This CDR3 is built from 13 residues. The V end was cut by 2 bases, the J end by 7 bases, with 11 bases between. Germline CDR1 is MNHNS and CDR2 is SASEGT. CDR3: CASSENSRSEAFF. The CDR3 DNA reads TGTGCCAGCAGTGAAAACAGTAGGAGTGAAGCTTTCTTT.